This entry concerns a single TCR beta chain. Antigen: not known. Patients had blood sampled at baseline and again on cycle 4 day 1 and cycle 7 day 1. The sample belongs to a study of OX40 agonist ivuxolimab in advanced cancers. For the study at large: Patients treated during dose escalation were battling hepatocellular carcinoma, melanoma, renal cell or head and neck cancer. At around 83% male, the cohort had a mean age of 60 years, ranging from roughly 20 to 80.

Findings and caveats of the study: At 0.1 to 3.0 mg/kg and by week 6, clonal expansion occurred in CD4+ and CD8+ blood T cells.

The repertoire was sequenced with immunoSEQ multiplex PCR; TCRdb's copy has only in-frame clones and lacks some. This table has tens of thousands of clones, about 88% appearing once. Germline CDR1 and CDR2: MNHNS and SASEGT. The CDR3 consists of 13 residues. Trimming took off 4 bases at V and 8 bases at J, with 12 bases between the two ends. The V call is TRBV6-1, the J call TRBJ2-1; D is ambiguous. This clonotype was obtained from an adult with an advanced solid tumor such as melanoma, head and neck, liver or kidney cancer. The source material was CD4+ or CD8+ T cells sorted from blood, sampled in a trial of the OX40 agonist ivuxolimab. CDR3 amino acids: CASSASLAHEQFF. CDR3 DNA: TGTGCCAGCAGTGCAAGCTTGGCACATGAGCAGTTCTTC.